These 6 T cell receptor beta chains share one sample of origin, sequenced in a study (dated by TCRdb to 2015 to 2017). The library was prepared using 5' RACE. Sequenced on an Illumina MiSeq. TCRdb redid the processing of the public reads, applying fastp at Q25 and MiXCR, and retained in-frame beta chains. All rows with the same CDR3 protein become a single entry with the most common DNA and genes. The sample includes tens of thousands of distinct CDR3 sequences, with roughly 28% observed a single time. 2% to 2.5% of the sample is taken by the ten largest. The sequencing sample was made of naive CD4+ T cells sorted from blood. According to the study, the label for this sample's cell subset or site signals: naive CD4+ T cells, CD4+CD45RA+CD25-. All receptors derive from a female donor with breast cancer.

This clonotype was seen only a few times. The chain links TRBV4-1 to TRBJ2-5, with D perhaps being TRBD1 or TRBD2 (5 bases each). CDR3 length: 14 amino acids. The germline V gene encodes CDR1 MGHRA and CDR2 YSYEKL. V was clipped by 4 bases and J by 1 base, with 10 bases between them. This chain's CDR3 is CASSPPGTQETQYF. CDR3 nucleotides: TGCGCCAGCAGCCCCCCTGGGACCCAAGAGACCCAGTACTTC.

This rearrangement joins TRBV28 to TRBJ2-5, with TRBD2 matching 12 bases. Trimming cost V 3 bases and J 1 base; bases outside gene matches: 6. The CDR3 has 17 amino acids. Germline-derived CDR1 and CDR2 are MDHEN and SYDVKM. As DNA, the CDR3 is TGTGCCAGCAGTTTGCCTAGCGGGAGGGCGGTCCAAGAGACCCAGTACTTC. Translating gives CASSLPSGRAVQETQYF.

This clonotype was detected ten times or more. The J gene is TRBJ2-4, the V gene TRBV4-3, with TRBD2 matching 10 bases. CDR1 is LGHNA and CDR2 is YSLEER in the germline V gene. The trim removed 0 bases at V and 2 bases at J, leaving 16 bases unmatched. The CDR3 sequence is 21 residues long. For the CDR3, the DNA is TGCGCCAGCAGCCAAGATCCGGGGTCTAGCGGGAGTCCAGGGACCAAAAACATTCAGTACTTC. It specifies CASSQDPGSSGSPGTKNIQYF.

The rearrangement links TRBV27 to TRBJ2-7; 9 bases match TRBD2. Unmatched junction bases numbered 8, after V lost 5 bases and J lost 3 bases. The CDR3 contains 15 residues. Germline CDR1 reads MNHEY; CDR2 reads SMNVEV (reference sequence). Written as DNA, the CDR3 is TGTGCCAGCAGTGCGGCCCTAGCGGGGATCTACGAGCAGTACTTC. It specifies CASSAALAGIYEQYF.

This clonotype was counted a few times. This sequence joins TRBV12-3 or TRBV12-4 and TRBJ2-2; 7 nucleotides agree with TRBD2. The CDR3 has 14 residues. The V gene end was trimmed by 8 bases and the J gene end by 7 bases; junction bases not matched to a gene: 10. In nucleotides, the CDR3 is TGTGCCAGCGTCTTGGGGGGGTCCGACGGGGAGCTGTTTTTT. This sequence encodes CASVLGGSDGELFF.

The chain couples TRBV6-6 to TRBJ1-1, with TRBD1 matching over 8 bases. The CDR3 covers 14 residues. Germline CDR1 reads MNHNY; CDR2 reads SVGAGI (reference sequence). Germline trimming cut 5 bases from V and 9 bases from J; bases unmatched to any gene: 11. Here the CDR3 reads CASSHLGQGGKAFF. The CDR3 region has the DNA TGTGCCAGCAGTCACCTAGGACAGGGTGGGAAAGCTTTCTTT.